These 15 T cell receptor beta chains were all obtained from the same sample, sequenced in a study of T cells in localized non-small cell lung cancer. Sequenced by immunoSEQ multiplex PCR; TCRdb stores in-frame clones only, minus some. The sample holds approximately 63,000 clones; around 90% are singletons and the top ten take roughly 21%. The source material was peripheral blood, sampled before any cancer treatment. The receptors originated from a man aged 40-75 years with stage I squamous cell lung carcinoma.

The chain recombines TRBV27 with TRBJ2-3; D might be TRBD2 (9 bases). The CDR3 is 15 amino acids. V lost 5 bases, J lost 4 bases, and 16 bases lay in between. The germline V gene encodes CDR1 MNHEY and CDR2 SMNVEV (reference sequence). CDR3 in amino acids: CASSPLAGQADTQYF. In DNA form, the CDR3 reads TGTGCCAGCAGTCCCCTAGCGGGACAGGCAGATACGCAGTATTTT.

This rearrangement joins TRBV7-2 to TRBJ2-2; the match to TRBD1 covers 7 bases. The CDR3 length is 16 residues. Germline V gene lookup returns CDR1 SGHTA and CDR2 FQGNSA. Losses at the gene ends were 5 bases for V and 1 base for J; bases not matched to a gene: 7. The CDR3 reads CASSPRWTGNTGELFF. For the CDR3, the DNA is TGTGCCAGCAGCCCAAGGTGGACAGGGAACACCGGGGAGCTGTTTTTT.

The chain links TRBV6-4 to TRBJ2-5; D is uncertain. The V gene lost 6 bases and the J gene lost 5 bases, with 19 bases spanning the gap. This CDR3 is built from 15 residues. In germline, CDR1 is MRHNA, CDR2 SNTAGT. The CDR3 region is CASSPSYSGAETQYF. The CDR3 nucleotides read TGTGCCAGCAGCCCAAGCTACTCGGGCGCGGAGACCCAGTACTTC.

The V call is TRBV7-9, the J call TRBJ1-5; D call uncertain. The V end lost 1 base, the J end lost 15 bases, and 13 bases lay between the germline ends. The CDR3 consists of 12 residues. Germline lookup yields CDR1 SEHNR and CDR2 FQNEAQ (reference sequence). The CDR3 nucleotides read TGTGCCAGCAGCTTAGAAGGCGAAGCCCCGCATTTT. Translating it yields CASSLEGEAPHF.

The sample holds a few counts of this clone. This rearrangement joins TRBV30 to TRBJ1-1; TRBD1 is a possible D gene (5 bases). CDR1 and CDR2 (germline): GTSNPN, SVGIG (reference sequence). Trimming took off 0 bases at V and 3 bases at J, with 8 bases between the two ends. There are 13 residues in the CDR3. The CDR3 sequence is CAWSVGRDTEAFF. The CDR3 DNA reads as TGTGCCTGGAGTGTGGGCAGGGACACTGAAGCTTTCTTT.

The sample holds a few counts of this clone. The chain is built from TRBV27 and TRBJ2-1; no clear D gene. The CDR3 covers 13 residues. The germline CDR1 and CDR2 sequences are MNHEY and SMNVEV (reference sequence). V was clipped by 2 bases and J by 0 bases, with 2 bases between them. CDR3 protein: CASSLNSYNEQFF. Written as DNA, the CDR3 is TGTGCCAGCAGTTTAAACTCCTACAATGAGCAGTTCTTC.

V usage is TRBV5-6 and J usage is TRBJ2-7; the match to TRBD1 covers 9 bases. The CDR3 extends over 15 amino acids. V shed 0 bases and J 3 bases; nucleotides not matched to a gene: 4. Germline CDR1 SGHDT, CDR2 YYEEEE. In DNA, the CDR3 is TGTGCCAGCAGCTTGGCCGGGGACAGGGACTACGAGCAGTACTTC. It encodes CASSLAGDRDYEQYF. Using reference TRBV5-6 and TRBJ2-7 for the parts outside the CDR3, the full variable domain is DAGVTQSPTHLIKTRGQQVTLRCSPKSGHDTVSWYQQALGQGPQFIFQYYEEEERQRGNFPDRFSGHQFPNYSSELNVNALLLGDSALYLCASSLAGDRDYEQYFGPGTRLTVT.

The CDR3 DNA reads TGTGCCAGCAGCTTCCGGGGCGAAGAGACCCAGTACTTC. Amino acid sequence: CASSFRGEETQYF. The chain carries TRBV5-4 and TRBJ2-5; D tentatively fits TRBD1 or TRBD2 (5 bases each). V lost 2 bases, J lost 3 bases, and 8 bases lay in between. The CDR3 loop spans 13 amino acids. Per germline, CDR1 SGHNT and CDR2 YYREEE (reference sequence).

The V and J genes are TRBV19 and TRBJ2-1; 10 nucleotides match TRBD2. The CDR3 consists of 16 residues. Trimming removed 5 bases from V and 1 base from J; junction bases left unmatched: 5. The germline CDR1 and CDR2 sequences are LNHDA and SQIVND (reference sequence). The CDR3 DNA reads as TGTGCCAGTAGTCTGCAGCGGGGGGGATCCTACAATGAGCAGTTCTTC. Amino acids: CASSLQRGGSYNEQFF.

This clone was counted between two and nine times. The genes are TRBV20-1 and TRBJ2-7; D is unclear. Germline assignment: CDR1 DFQATT and CDR2 SNEGSKA (reference sequence). The CDR3 runs to 11 residues. V was shortened by 3 bases and J by 3 bases, with 6 bases between the two germline ends. The DNA of the CDR3 is TGCAGTGCTAGGGACCTCTACGAGCAGTACTTC. Its protein product is CSARDLYEQYF.

The rearrangement joins TRBV10-1 to TRBJ2-3; the D gene is possibly TRBD2 (5 bases). Per the germline V gene, CDR1 is WNHNN and CDR2 is SYGVQD (reference sequence). V was cut by 7 bases and J by 8 bases, with 16 bases left in between. The CDR3 sequence is 13 residues long. The CDR3 bases are TGCGCCAGCAAAGATGCTCTGAGCGGTACGCAGTATTTT. The encoded protein is CASKDALSGTQYF.

This clone was detected once. The rearrangement uses TRBV2 and TRBJ2-2, with 10 bases fitting TRBD1. V was clipped by 7 bases and J by 7 bases; unmatched bases: 9. The CDR3 spans 15 residues. Germline values: CDR1 SNHLY, CDR2 FYNNEI. CDR3 amino acids: CASKADRGLDGELFF. In nucleotides, the CDR3 is TGTGCCAGCAAAGCGGACAGGGGGTTAGACGGGGAGCTGTTTTTT.

The chain employs TRBV28 and TRBJ1-5; D possibly corresponds to TRBD1 (5 bases). The V gene's germline CDR1 is MDHEN and CDR2 SYDVKM. The CDR3 length is 15 residues. V was pared by 9 bases and J by 8 bases, with 23 bases between. CDR3 sequence reads: CASTGPNGAREPQHF. The CDR3 bases are TGTGCCAGTACGGGGCCCAATGGGGCTAGGGAGCCCCAGCATTTT.

Note on this clone: One junction end disagrees with the germline gene, perhaps due to a read error. The V gene is TRBV7-7, the J gene TRBJ1-1; D remains unclear. This CDR3 spans 13 amino acids. The germline V gene has CDR1 SSHAT and CDR2 FNYEAQ (reference sequence). The CDR3 sequence: CASSFREGGEAFF. The CDR3 bases are TGTGCTAGCAGCTTTAGGGAAGGAGGGGAAGCTTTCTTT.

This chain links TRBV5-6 with TRBJ2-3, with TRBD2 identical over 11 bases. The CDR3 consists of 17 residues. Germline CDR1 is SGHDT and CDR2 is YYEEEE. J gave up 2 bases and V 3 bases, and 8 bases lay outside the gene matches. CDR3 protein: CASSSRLAGPFTDTQYF. DNA of the CDR3: TGTGCCAGCAGCTCCCGACTAGCGGGACCTTTCACAGATACGCAGTATTTT.